What follows are 26 T cell receptor beta chains derived from one specimen sequenced in a study of post-analysis software for immune sequencing data. Regarding the study as a whole: TRBV5-6, TRBV5-1 and TRBV20-1 were among several TRBV segments more frequent in patients than controls.

Incorporated into the TCR beta cDNA libraries were unique molecular identifiers, which served to reduce PCR and sequencing biases. MiXCR, run by TCRdb on the PCR reads, gives a single entry per CDR3 protein. The table has just over 250,000 distinct CDR3 sequences, 36% seen once. Their antigens are not known. The sequenced sample consisted of blood. All receptors derive from a girl aged 5 to 17 with multiple sclerosis.

The CDR3 DNA reads TGCGCCAGCAGCGCCGGCAGGGAGGATAATTCACCCCTCCACTTT. This codes for CASSAGREDNSPLHF. The chain carries TRBV5-1 and TRBJ1-6, with D possibly TRBD1 on 5 matching bases. The CDR3 extends over 15 amino acids. V was pared by 4 bases and J by 5 bases, with 13 bases between. CDR1 and CDR2 from the germline V gene are SGHRS and YFSETQ.

The genes are TRBV10-3 and TRBJ2-1; D may be TRBD1 (6 bases). CDR1 and CDR2 from the germline V gene are ENHRY and SYGVKD. The CDR3 contains 13 residues. Trimming took 7 bases from V and 0 from J, leaving 7 bases between them. CDR3 coding DNA: TGTGCCATCACGACAGGCTCCTACAATGAGCAGTTCTTC. Amino acid sequence: CAITTGSYNEQFF.

As regards this clonotype: One end of the junction does not line up with germline, which may come from a read error. The gene calls are TRBV28 and TRBJ2-7, with 8 nucleotides matching TRBD2. This CDR3 has 15 amino acids. Germline assignment: CDR1 MDHEN and CDR2 SYDVKM. The CDR3 region is CASSPTGTSFSEQYF. The DNA of the CDR3 is TGCGCCAGCAGCCCCACCGGGACTAGTTTCTCCGAGCAGTACTTC.

This clonotype was seen repeatedly, ten times or more. The V call is TRBV6-5, the J call TRBJ2-1; 7 nucleotides agree with TRBD2. Germline V gene data show CDR1 as MNHEY and CDR2 as SVGAGI. V lost 7 bases to trimming and J lost 4 bases; unmatched junction nucleotides: 7. The length of the CDR3 is 14 residues. CDR3 amino acids: CASNGGGSYNEQFF. DNA for the CDR3: TGTGCCAGCAACGGGGGAGGGTCATACAATGAGCAGTTCTTC.

This clonotype was seen at least ten times. The chain couples TRBV5-5 to TRBJ2-5; D gene ambiguous. From germline, CDR1 is SGHKS and CDR2 YYEKEE (reference sequence). V gave up 2 bases and J gave up 3 bases, with 8 bases separating them. The CDR3 is made up of 13 amino acids. In DNA, the CDR3 is TGTGCCAGCAGCTTTTCGGCGAAAGAGACCCAGTACTTC. Protein: CASSFSAKETQYF.

The chain recombines TRBV6-6 with TRBJ2-7; D might be TRBD2 (7 bases). Germline-derived CDR1 and CDR2 are MNHNY and SVGAGI (reference sequence). The CDR3 spans 15 residues. The V and J ends lost 0 bases and 6 bases respectively, with 15 bases between them. The CDR3 sequence: CASSYSATGGGEQYF. CDR3 DNA sequence: TGTGCCAGCAGTTACTCCGCGACGGGGGGCGGCGAGCAGTACTTC.

The V and J genes are TRBV27 and TRBJ1-5; possible D gene TRBD1, 5 bases. Germline CDR1 reads MNHEY; CDR2 reads SMNVEV (reference sequence). The CDR3 totals 12 residues. V was clipped by 5 bases and J by 6 bases, with 8 bases between them. The CDR3 reads CASSLQGQPQHF. DNA for the CDR3: TGTGCCAGCAGTCTTCAGGGTCAGCCCCAGCATTTT.

V usage is TRBV4-1 and J usage is TRBJ2-4; TRBD2 matches at 11 bases. This CDR3 region has 16 residues. Trimming at V came to 0 bases and at J to 7 bases, leaving 5 bases not matched to a gene. From germline, CDR1 is MGHRA and CDR2 YSYEKL. CDR3 in amino acids: CASSQESTSGTNIQYF. The CDR3 DNA is TGCGCCAGCAGCCAAGAGTCGACTAGCGGGACGAACATTCAGTACTTC.

This clonotype was seen at least ten times. The rearrangement uses TRBV6-5 and TRBJ1-1, with 7 bases fitting TRBD1. CDR1 MNHEY and CDR2 SVGAGI come from the germline V gene. V gave up 8 bases and J gave up 3 bases; unmatched junction bases: 9. The CDR3 contains 14 residues. CDR3: CASGPRGTYTEAFF. The CDR3 coding sequence is TGTGCCAGCGGACCCAGGGGGACGTACACTGAAGCTTTCTTT.

The CDR3 loop is CASKTGVMKKLFF. The CDR3 DNA sequence: TGTGCCAGCAAGACAGGAGTCATGAAAAAACTGTTTTTT. The rearrangement uses TRBV28 and TRBJ1-4, with D possibly being TRBD1 (6 bases). Germline V gene sequence: CDR1 MDHEN, CDR2 SYDVKM. The CDR3 spans 13 residues. V lost 7 bases, J lost 9 bases, and 15 bases lay in between.

This sequence joins TRBV6-1 and TRBJ2-1, with 10 positions matching TRBD2. The junction had 5 bases not matched to a gene; V was cut back by 4 bases and J by 8 bases. The CDR3 has 14 amino acids. Germline assignment: CDR1 MNHNS and CDR2 SASEGT. CDR3 DNA sequence: TGTGCCAGCAGTGGAATCAGCGGGAGGGATGAGCAGTTCTTC. It codes for CASSGISGRDEQFF.

CDR3 loop: CSASTGETQYF. The CDR3 nucleotides are TGCAGTGCTAGCACAGGAGAGACCCAGTACTTC. The V call is TRBV20-1, the J call TRBJ2-7; D is perhaps TRBD1 (5 bases). The J call may be faulty, since TRBJ2-5 better matches the DNA end. The CDR3 has 11 amino acids. Per germline, CDR1 DFQATT and CDR2 SNEGSKA (reference sequence).

With respect to this clonotype: A much larger clone differs from this one at a single base, so this may be a read error. The rearrangement uses TRBV7-3 and TRBJ2-1; 8 bases fit TRBD1. Trimming at V came to 1 base and at J to 7 bases, leaving 18 bases not matched to a gene. The CDR3 spans 19 residues. The germline CDR1 and CDR2 sequences are SGHTA and FQGTGA. The CDR3 reads CASSLRAGAGGLGQNEQFF. The DNA for the CDR3 is TGTGCCAGCAGCTTAAGGGCCGGGGCAGGGGGCTTGGGTCAGAATGAGCAGTTCTTC.

The gene calls are TRBV4-1 and TRBJ2-5; 10 nucleotides align to TRBD1. The CDR3 has 16 amino acids. The germline V gene encodes CDR1 MGHRA and CDR2 YSYEKL. J was trimmed by 5 bases and V by 5 bases; bases with no gene match: 11. CDR3 sequence: CASSTRDRGEGETQYF. Here the CDR3 DNA reads TGCGCCAGCAGCACCCGGGACAGGGGAGAGGGGGAGACCCAGTACTTC.

This clonotype was picked up a small number of times. DNA for the CDR3: TGTGCCAGCAGCCAAGACTCGGTGGGAGGCTTAAACGAGCAGTACTTC. It specifies CASSQDSVGGLNEQYF. V gene TRBV3-1 combines with J gene TRBJ2-5; D perhaps matches TRBD2 (6 bases). The J call could be wrong; TRBJ2-7 is a better fit for the DNA end. CDR1 is LGHDT and CDR2 is YNNKEL in the germline V gene (reference sequence). The CDR3 is 16 amino acids.

This clonotype came up many times. V gene TRBV11-1 combines with J gene TRBJ2-3, with D hard to call. The length of the CDR3 is 15 residues. The V gene's germline CDR1 is SGHAT and CDR2 FQDESV (reference sequence). V lost 0 bases and J lost 4, with 11 bases in between. For the CDR3, the DNA is TGTGCCAGCAGCTTAGCGGTAGAAAGAGCAGATACGCAGTATTTT. Its protein is CASSLAVERADTQYF.

The chain links TRBV7-2 to TRBJ1-1; D remains ambiguous. CDR1 and CDR2 (germline): SGHTA, FQGNSA. This CDR3 region has 13 residues. The V and J ends lost 1 base and 6 bases respectively, with 9 bases between them. CDR3 sequence: CASSLDGNPEAFF. The CDR3 region has the DNA TGTGCCAGCAGCTTAGATGGCAACCCTGAAGCTTTCTTT.

This clonotype showed up many times. CDR3 nucleotide sequence: TGCGCCAGCAGCTTCGCGCAGAGCTCCTACAATGAGCAGTTCTTC. As protein: CASSFAQSSYNEQFF. J is TRBJ2-1 and V is TRBV5-1; D not certain. The CDR3 runs to 15 residues. With 2 bases removed from V and 0 bases from J, the gap between germline ends came to 9 bases. Per germline, CDR1 SGHRS and CDR2 YFSETQ.

This clonotype was observed at least ten times. The rearrangement links TRBV28 to TRBJ2-1, with 9 bases matching TRBD1. This CDR3 has 16 residues. Unmatched junction bases numbered 13, after V lost 5 bases and J lost 8 bases. Germline CDR1 reads MDHEN; CDR2 reads SYDVKM. CDR3 DNA: TGTGCCAGCAGTCGGAAGACCGGGACAGGGTACCATGAGCAGTTCTTC. It translates to CASSRKTGTGYHEQFF.

This clonotype was seen at least ten times. The chain's CDR3 is CASSPGFDTQYF. The CDR3 region has the DNA TGTGCCAGCAGTCCAGGTTTCGATACGCAGTATTTT. This sequence joins TRBV14 and TRBJ2-3; no clear D gene. CDR1 and CDR2 (germline): SGHDN, FVKESK. Trimming shortened V by 6 bases and J by 6 bases, and 10 bases separated the two germline ends. This CDR3 spans 12 amino acids.

This chain links TRBV7-8 with TRBJ1-2, with D unclear. Per germline, CDR1 SGHVS and CDR2 FQNEAQ. The CDR3 spans 14 residues. Trimming pared 6 bases from V and 6 bases from J, leaving 17 bases between. CDR3 in DNA: TGTGCCAGCAGTCAAAAAGAGGGCAGAGATGGCTACACCTTC. Its translation is CASSQKEGRDGYTF.

Many counts were recorded for this clonotype. The gene calls are TRBV20-1 and TRBJ2-1, with 10 bases fitting TRBD2. CDR1 DFQATT and CDR2 SNEGSKA come from the germline V gene (reference sequence). The CDR3 length is 13 residues. Germline trimming cut 6 bases from V and 7 bases from J; bases unmatched to any gene: 6. The CDR3 region is CSAAPSGSNEQFF. The CDR3 DNA follows: TGCAGTGCAGCCCCTAGCGGGAGTAATGAGCAGTTCTTC.

Concerning this clonotype: Given a much more abundant clone one base away, this may be a read error. In this CDR3 the conserved last residue, phenylalanine or tryptophan, is missing, so a read error is likely. This sequence joins TRBV20-1 and TRBJ2-3, with TRBD2 matching 12 bases. The V segment lost 6 bases and the J segment 1 base; nucleotides outside the gene matches: 20. Germline assignment: CDR1 DFQATT and CDR2 SNEGSKA (reference sequence). This CDR3 has 20 amino acids. The CDR3 region is CSAPSPPRASGRDRTDTQYL. CDR3 nucleotide sequence: TGCAGTGCCCCCTCCCCTCCCCGGGCTAGCGGGAGGGATCGCACAGATACGCAGTATTTG.

This clonotype occurred many times. The chain couples TRBV7-2 to TRBJ1-2; TRBD1 might be the D (5 bases). Germline assignment: CDR1 SGHTA and CDR2 FQGNSA. Between the trimmed V and J ends, which lost 4 bases and 0 bases, there was a span of 9 bases. This CDR3 region has 14 residues. The DNA for the CDR3 is TGTGCCAGCAGCTATGACAGTGCTAACTATGGCTACACCTTC. Its translation is CASSYDSANYGYTF.

The chain recombines TRBV3-1 with TRBJ1-1; no reliable D call. Germline V gene data show CDR1 as LGHDT and CDR2 as YNNKEL (reference sequence). The length of the CDR3 is 13 residues. V was shortened by 1 base and J by 1 base, with 4 bases between the two germline ends. DNA of the CDR3: TGTGCCAGCAGCCAAGTAAGGAACACTGAAGCTTTCTTT. Translating it yields CASSQVRNTEAFF. The full variable domain, its missing parts supplied by reference TRBV3-1 and TRBJ1-1, is DTAVSQTPKYLVTQMGNDKSIKCEQNLGHDTMYWYKQDSKKFLKIMFSYNNKELIINETVPNRFSPKSPDKAHLNLHINSLELGDSAVYFCASSQVRNTEAFFGQGTRLTVV.

The chain combines TRBV7-2 with TRBJ2-5, with 7 bases identical to TRBD2. TRBJ2-7 explains the end of the DNA better; the J call may be wrong. The CDR3 has 15 amino acids. Germline assignment: CDR1 SGHTA and CDR2 FQGNSA. CDR3 sequence (DNA): TGTGCCAGCAGCTTAAAAGCGGGGAGCTCCTACGAGCAGTACTTC. Encoded protein: CASSLKAGSSYEQYF.